These 15 T cell receptor beta chains originate from one sample sequenced in a study of human T cells and chemical hapten exposure. TCRdb re-analysed the RACE reads in MiXCR, keeping a single row per CDR3 protein. The sample lists 300,000 to 450,000 distinct CDR3 sequences; about 4.8% were seen once. Indicated time point: patch test 1, 2 weeks after DPC sensitization. Treatment in this sample: therapeutic diphenylcyclopropenone sensitization with weekly scalp DPC. Source: whole blood, taken in connection with sensitization to the hapten diphenylcyclopropenone (DPC). The origin of the receptors is a woman in her fifties or sixties with alopecia areata. Some clones in this sample may be carry-over from other donors' samples.

This clonotype was counted between two and nine times. This chain uses TRBV28 with TRBJ2-5; weak D call: TRBD2 (6 bases). Germline loops: CDR1 MDHEN, CDR2 SYDVKM. V was clipped by 6 bases and J by 5 bases, with 22 bases between them. The CDR3 is 16 amino acids. CDR3 bases: TGTGCCAGCAGATTGGAGAGGACGAGCCGGGGGGAGACCCAGTACTTC. This encodes CASRLERTSRGETQYF.

This clonotype appeared many times. The chain employs TRBV15 and TRBJ2-1; TRBD1 matches 9 bases. Losses at the gene ends were 3 bases for V and 0 bases for J; bases not matched to a gene: 9. There are 18 residues in the CDR3. Germline loops: CDR1 LNHNV, CDR2 YYDKDF (reference sequence). The CDR3 coding sequence is TGTGCCACCAGCAGCCATGGACAGGGGAGGCCCTCCTACAATGAGCAGTTCTTC. Translated: CATSSHGQGRPSYNEQFF.

The V and J genes are TRBV29-1 and TRBJ1-3; D is ambiguous. From germline, CDR1 is SQVTM and CDR2 ANQGSEA. V was pared by 4 bases and J by 2 bases, with 12 bases between. This CDR3 is built from 14 residues. The CDR3 region is CSVGPLAPGNTIYF. The CDR3 DNA sequence: TGCAGCGTTGGTCCCTTGGCTCCTGGAAACACCATATATTTT.

This clonotype was seen many times. The V and J genes are TRBV24-1 and TRBJ1-6, with no clear D. Germline CDR1 and CDR2: KGHDR and SFDVKD. The CDR3 sequence is 13 residues long. V lost 4 bases, J lost 8 bases, and 8 bases lay in between. The CDR3 loop reads CATSEQSYSPLHF. CDR3 coding DNA: TGTGCCACCAGTGAACAGTCATATTCACCCCTCCACTTT.

This clonotype was seen more than once but under ten times. The rearrangement uses TRBV2 and TRBJ1-2, with 8 bases identical to TRBD1. CDR3 length equals 13 residues. Trimming at V came to 6 bases and at J to 0 bases, leaving 0 bases not matched to a gene. Germline values: CDR1 SNHLY, CDR2 FYNNEI. Here the CDR3 DNA reads TGTGCCAGCAGGACAGGGGCTAACTATGGCTACACCTTC. Translation gives CASRTGANYGYTF.

In this sample, this clonotype turned up a few times. The chain uses TRBV27 and TRBJ2-3, with 7 bases lining up with TRBD2. V trimming: 10 bases; J trimming: 1 base; junction bases outside the gene matches: 11. The CDR3 loop spans 15 amino acids. CDR1 is MNHEY and CDR2 is SMNVEV in the germline V gene (reference sequence). CDR3 DNA sequence: TGTGCCATCAACGCAGGGAGGGGACGCACAGATACGCAGTATTTT. Its translation: CAINAGRGRTDTQYF.

The sample holds a few counts of this clonotype. This chain uses TRBV6-1 with TRBJ1-2; D not certain. CDR3 size: 14 residues. Germline-derived CDR1 and CDR2 are MNHNS and SASEGT. Trimming took off 3 bases at V and 2 bases at J, with 10 bases between the two ends. CDR3 coding DNA: TGTGCCAGCAGTGACCCCACACCGAACTATGGCTACACCTTC. It specifies CASSDPTPNYGYTF.

This clonotype was observed at least ten times. CDR3 loop: CASSQGRTRGYTF. CDR3 sequence (DNA): TGTGCCAGCAGCCAAGGGCGGACGAGAGGCTACACCTTC. The chain employs TRBV3-1 and TRBJ1-2; no clear D gene. V was shortened by 1 base and J by 8 bases, with 11 bases between the two germline ends. Germline V gene sequence: CDR1 LGHDT, CDR2 YNNKEL (reference sequence). The CDR3 spans 13 residues.

This clonotype has ten or more counts. V and J are TRBV11-2 and TRBJ2-5; D is unresolved. Trimming removed 6 bases at V and 5 bases at J, with 16 bases between. Germline V CDR1 and CDR2: SGHAT, FQNNGV. The CDR3 is 14 amino acids. The CDR3 bases are TGTGCCAGCAGTAGCCGGGCCCCATTGGAGACCCAGTACTTC. This encodes CASSSRAPLETQYF.

In its sample, this clonotype was seen many times. The J gene is TRBJ2-7, the V gene TRBV28, with D possibly TRBD2 on 6 matching bases. The germline V gene has CDR1 MDHEN and CDR2 SYDVKM. Trimming took 6 bases from V and 4 from J, leaving 13 bases between them. This CDR3 comprises 13 residues. The CDR3 loop reads CASSSGRRYEQYF. CDR3 bases: TGTGCCAGCAGCTCCGGGAGAAGATACGAGCAGTACTTC.

This chain links TRBV6-2 or TRBV6-3 with TRBJ2-4, with 7 bases fitting TRBD2. The germline V gene has CDR1 MNHEY and CDR2 SVGEGT. The CDR3 length is 14 residues. V shed 6 bases, J shed 6 bases, and the junction held 8 bases outside the gene matches. The CDR3 sequence is CASSRAGVGNIQYF. CDR3 sequence (DNA): TGTGCCAGCAGCCGCGCGGGAGTCGGAAACATTCAGTACTTC.

This clonotype was observed at least ten times. The V gene is TRBV7-2, the J gene TRBJ2-7; D may be TRBD2 (5 bases). Germline-derived CDR1 and CDR2 are SGHTA and FQGNSA. V was cut by 2 bases and J by 5 bases, with 19 bases left in between. The CDR3 totals 16 residues. The CDR3: CASSLIKRPSSDEQYF. DNA for the CDR3: TGTGCCAGCAGCTTAATTAAGAGACCTAGTAGCGACGAGCAGTACTTC.

This clonotype was seen only a few times. V usage is TRBV4-2 and J usage is TRBJ1-1; D might be TRBD1 (6 bases). This CDR3 region has 16 residues. Per germline, CDR1 LGHNA and CDR2 YNFKEQ. Deletions cut 1 base from V and 4 bases from J, with 16 bases between. The CDR3 bases are TGTGCCAGCAGCCAAGTCAGGGAGGGGGGGATCACTGAAGCTTTCTTT. It is translated as CASSQVREGGITEAFF.

This clonotype has a count of ten or more. The chain employs TRBV12-3 or TRBV12-4 and TRBJ2-5; a weak D match, TRBD1 (6 bases). Trimming removed 8 bases at V and 2 bases at J, with 12 bases between. This CDR3 spans 13 amino acids. The CDR3, as DNA: TGTGCCAGCCTTAGGGACACTCAAGAGACCCAGTACTTC. It is translated as CASLRDTQETQYF.

This clonotype has more than one count but fewer than ten. This chain uses TRBV6-2 or TRBV6-3 with TRBJ2-1; D call uncertain. Germline values: CDR1 MNHEY, CDR2 SVGEGT. Trimming pared 0 bases from V and 4 bases from J, leaving 10 bases between. This CDR3 is 15 amino acids long. The CDR3 loop reads CASSYSLGGYNEQFF. The CDR3 coding sequence is TGTGCCAGCAGTTACTCGTTGGGCGGATACAATGAGCAGTTCTTC.